These 20 T cell receptor beta chains were all obtained from the same sample, sequenced in a study of vaccination and CD4 T cells after COVID-19. Cultured CD4+ T cell DNA was sequenced using the Oncomine TCR Beta short-read assay. TCRdb reprocessed the PCR reads via MiXCR and lists one record per CDR3 protein. The sample has more than 8,000 distinct CDR3 sequences; over 25% are singletons. The antigens of these receptors remain unknown. Treatment of the sample: approximately 9-day PBMC culture with coronavirus spike peptide pools or control peptides (ViraFEST assay). The source was CD4+ T cells from blood, cultured in vitro, collected after SARS-CoV-2 vaccination. Source of these receptors: a human donor who had recovered from COVID-19.

V is TRBV7-9 and J is TRBJ1-1; no clear D gene. The length of the CDR3 is 15 residues. Per the germline V gene, CDR1 is SEHNR and CDR2 is FQNEAQ (reference sequence). The V end was cut by 1 base, the J end by 1 base, with 10 bases between. Here the CDR3 DNA reads TGTGCCAGCAGCTTAGGTCGCAGCTGGAACACTGAAGCTTTCTTT. Translating it yields CASSLGRSWNTEAFF.

This clonotype has just a few counts. The V and J genes are TRBV7-9 and TRBJ1-1; D is undetermined. The length of the CDR3 is 15 residues. V was trimmed by 5 bases and J by 1 base, leaving 14 bases between them. Germline-derived CDR1 and CDR2 are SEHNR and FQNEAQ (reference sequence). In DNA, the CDR3 is TGTGCCAGCAGCACGACGGGGATCCCGAACACTGAAGCTTTCTTT. It encodes CASSTTGIPNTEAFF.

This clonotype has only a few counts. The chain employs TRBV20-1 and TRBJ2-5, with 7 nucleotides matching TRBD2. From germline, CDR1 is DFQATT and CDR2 SNEGSKA (reference sequence). The CDR3 consists of 13 residues. The V and J ends lost 6 bases and 2 bases, in that order; junction bases with no gene match: 6. The CDR3 nucleotides are TGCAGTGCCCAAGCGGGACCACAAGAGACCCAGTACTTC. It is translated as CSAQAGPQETQYF.

The sample holds a few counts of this clonotype. The rearrangement uses TRBV7-9 and TRBJ2-5; D gene unclear. The ends were cut back, 5 bases at V and 5 bases at J, with 6 bases in the middle. This CDR3 spans 11 amino acids. Per germline, CDR1 SEHNR and CDR2 FQNEAQ (reference sequence). CDR3 sequence reads: CASSPRETQYF. DNA for the CDR3: TGTGCCAGCAGCCCCCGGGAGACCCAGTACTTC.

The genes are TRBV7-2 and TRBJ2-2; TRBD2 might be the D (5 bases). Trimming shortened V by 3 bases and J by 0 bases, and 11 bases separated the two germline ends. Germline CDR1 SGHTA, CDR2 FQGNSA. The CDR3 has 16 amino acids. The CDR3 loop reads CASSFVARANTGELFF. As DNA, the CDR3 is TGTGCCAGCAGCTTTGTAGCGCGCGCGAACACCGGGGAGCTGTTTTTT. The full variable domain, in which reference TRBV7-2 and TRBJ2-2 provide the parts outside the CDR3, is GAGVSQSPSNKVTEKGKDVELRCDPISGHTALYWYRQSLGQGLEFLIYFQGNSAPDKSGLPSDRFSAERTGGSVSTLTIQRTQQEDSAVYLCASSFVARANTGELFFGEGSRLTVL.

This clonotype was counted a few times. The V and J genes are TRBV6-5 and TRBJ2-1; D is uncertain. V lost 4 bases and J lost 2, with 15 bases in between. CDR1 is MNHEY and CDR2 is SVGAGI in the germline V gene. CDR3 length: 16 residues. This CDR3 is CASSSPLHLTYNEQFF. In DNA form, the CDR3 reads TGTGCCAGCAGTTCGCCCCTACACTTAACCTACAATGAGCAGTTCTTC.

There are a few counts of this clonotype. In nucleotides, the CDR3 is TGTGCCAGTAATTTGGTTGCAGGCTTTAAAGAGACCCAGTACTTC. As protein: CASNLVAGFKETQYF. This chain links TRBV2 with TRBJ2-5, with D uncertain. Germline CDR1 reads SNHLY; CDR2 reads FYNNEI. The CDR3 has 15 amino acids. With 9 bases removed from V and 3 bases from J, the gap between germline ends came to 20 bases.

This chain uses TRBV11-3 with TRBJ2-1, with 11 bases matching TRBD1. The germline CDR1 and CDR2 sequences are SGHNT and YENEEA. There are 15 residues in the CDR3. With 5 bases clipped from V and 6 bases from J, the junction kept 6 bases outside the gene matches. The CDR3 is CASSLRGTGGNEQFF. The CDR3 DNA follows: TGTGCCAGCAGCCTACGTGGGACAGGGGGCAATGAGCAGTTCTTC.

The chain has TRBV5-6 and TRBJ2-5, with 9 positions matching TRBD1. The CDR3 is made up of 18 amino acids. The V gene's germline CDR1 is SGHDT and CDR2 YYEEEE. V was clipped by 1 base and J by 7 bases; unmatched bases: 17. The CDR3 coding sequence is TGTGCCAGCAGCTTGATGGGGACAGGGCGAGCAATTAGGACGACCCAGTACTTC. Its translation is CASSLMGTGRAIRTTQYF.

The V and J genes are TRBV11-2 and TRBJ2-7; 9 nucleotides line up with TRBD1. V was pared by 11 bases and J by 3 bases, with 8 bases of the junction left unmatched. This CDR3 has 13 amino acids. Looked up from germline, CDR1 is SGHAT and CDR2 is FQNNGV. DNA of the CDR3: TGTGCCTCTACCAGGACAGGGGTCTACGAGCAGTACTTC. Its protein product is CASTRTGVYEQYF. The whole variable domain, filled in from reference TRBV11-2 and TRBJ2-7, reads EAGVAQSPRYKIIEKRQSVAFWCNPISGHATLYWYQQILGQGPKLLIQFQNNGVVDDSQLPKDRFSAERLKGVDSTLKIQPAKLEDSAVYLCASTRTGVYEQYFGPGTRLTVT.

This clonotype was observed a few times. The chain joins TRBV20-1 to TRBJ1-2; 9 positions agree with TRBD1. The V gene end was trimmed by 6 bases and the J gene end by 7 bases; junction bases not matched to a gene: 9. The length of the CDR3 is 13 residues. Germline V CDR1 and CDR2: DFQATT, SNEGSKA (reference sequence). CDR3: CSALAQGAVGYTF. DNA for the CDR3: TGCAGTGCCCTAGCACAGGGGGCGGTTGGCTACACCTTC.

V is TRBV28 and J is TRBJ2-7; 8 bases line up with TRBD1. The V gene end was trimmed by 8 bases and the J gene end by 2 bases; junction bases not matched to a gene: 8. CDR3 length: 14 amino acids. CDR1 and CDR2 (germline): MDHEN, SYDVKM. CDR3 in amino acids: CASHAPDRAYEQYF. For the CDR3, the DNA is TGTGCCAGCCACGCCCCGGACAGGGCCTACGAGCAGTACTTC.

This clonotype was seen only a few times. The J gene is TRBJ2-2, the V gene TRBV15, with D possibly being TRBD2 (6 bases). Germline loops: CDR1 LNHNV, CDR2 YYDKDF (reference sequence). Trimming removed 2 bases at V and 5 bases at J, with 15 bases between. There are 16 residues in the CDR3. The CDR3 is CATSRRSGMGTGELFF. CDR3 nucleotide sequence: TGTGCCACCAGCAGACGTAGCGGAATGGGGACCGGGGAGCTGTTTTTT.

The chain recombines TRBV19 with TRBJ2-3; TRBD1 or TRBD2 may be the D gene (7 bases each). The CDR3 is made up of 16 amino acids. The germline V and J ends were trimmed by 5 bases and 3 bases, with 18 bases remaining between them. Germline lookup yields CDR1 LNHDA and CDR2 SQIVND (reference sequence). The CDR3 here is CASSSGGRVRTDTQYF. The CDR3 DNA reads TGTGCCAGTAGTTCAGGGGGGAGGGTTCGGACAGATACGCAGTATTTT.

The gene calls are TRBV20-1 and TRBJ1-6; no reliable D call. The V end lost 6 bases, the J end lost 7 bases, and 16 bases lay between the germline ends. CDR3 length equals 14 residues. Germline lookup yields CDR1 DFQATT and CDR2 SNEGSKA (reference sequence). The CDR3 region is CSAPEIIANSPLHF. CDR3 DNA sequence: TGCAGTGCCCCTGAGATAATCGCAAATTCACCCCTCCACTTT.

This clonotype was counted between two and nine times. V is TRBV20-1 and J is TRBJ2-7; 15 bases are shared with TRBD2. The CDR3 spans 14 residues. After removal of 5 bases from V and 4 bases from J, the junction contained 3 bases not matched to a gene. CDR1 and CDR2 from the germline V gene are DFQATT and SNEGSKA (reference sequence). CDR3 residues: CSASGLAGGYEQYF. Here the CDR3 DNA reads TGCAGTGCTTCTGGACTAGCGGGAGGGTACGAGCAGTACTTC.

The chain employs TRBV12-3 or TRBV12-4 and TRBJ1-2; no reliable D call. This CDR3 has 13 amino acids. Trimming pared 3 bases from V and 9 bases from J, leaving 14 bases between. CDR3 sequence: CASSFGPRERYTF. Written as DNA, the CDR3 is TGTGCCAGCAGTTTCGGGCCGAGGGAGCGCTACACCTTC.

This clonotype turned up a few times. The chain is built from TRBV6-2 or TRBV6-3 and TRBJ1-1, with 8 bases lining up with TRBD1. There are 14 residues in the CDR3. The J segment lost 1 base and the V segment lost 7 bases, leaving 5 bases of the junction unmatched. The germline V gene encodes CDR1 MNHEY and CDR2 SVGEGT. This chain's CDR3 is CASTHRGSNTEAFF. The CDR3 DNA reads as TGTGCCAGCACCCACAGGGGGTCGAACACTGAAGCTTTCTTT.

The table lists this clonotype with a few counts. V usage is TRBV30 and J usage is TRBJ1-5; 9 bases are shared with TRBD1. The CDR3 is 16 amino acids. V gave up 2 bases and J gave up 6 bases; unmatched junction bases: 11. The germline gives CDR1 GTSNPN, CDR2 SVGIG (reference sequence). The CDR3 loop reads CAWSSGGQGRGQPQHF. CDR3 coding DNA: TGTGCCTGGAGTTCGGGGGGACAGGGCAGGGGTCAGCCCCAGCATTTT.

Concerning this clonotype: Compared with germline, one end of the junction differs, possibly owing to a read error. The J gene is TRBJ1-1, the V gene TRBV28; no firm D call. The CDR3 sequence is 14 residues long. Germline V gives CDR1 MDHEN, CDR2 SYDVKM. The CDR3 is CVSSPPRLYTEAFF. The DNA of the CDR3 is TGTGTCAGCAGTCCCCCGAGGCTGTACACTGAAGCTTTCTTT. The full variable domain, rest sourced from reference TRBV28 and TRBJ1-1, is DVKVTQSSRYLVKRTGEKVFLECVQDMDHENMFWYRQDPGLGLRLIYFSYDVKMKEKGDIPEGYSVSREKKERFSLILESASTNQTSMYLCVSSPPRLYTEAFFGQGTRLTVV.